This is a list of T cell receptor beta chains from one sample in a study of CD8+CD57+ T cells in acquired aplastic anemia. TCRdb reprocessed the reads via MiXCR and lists one record per CDR3 protein. The repertoire consists of tens of thousands of distinct CDR3 sequences, with 54% occurring once and the leading ten covering about 8.3%. The sequencing sample was made of sorted CD4+, CD8+, or CD8+CD57+ T cells (not recorded which) from PBMCs. Receptors originate from a human donor in good health, serving as a control. Both conserved end residues are part of each CDR3. The D gene is left open where the match is weak. Size values are once, few and many counts, or a class for expanded clones, and some rows have none.

TRBV6-5,.,TRBJ2-7,.,CASSSGPTYEQYF,TGTGCCAGCAGTTCGGGGCCGACCTACGAGCAGTACTTC
TRBV27,many,TRBJ2-4,.,CASSLGLATNIQYF,TGTGCCAGCAGTTTAGGGCTAGCGACGAACATTCAGTACTTC
TRBV2,once,TRBJ2-5,.,CASTPEATLSGAQYF,TGTGCCAGCACTCCGGAGGCGACACTCAGTGGGGCCCAGTACTTC
TRBV2,many,TRBJ1-2,.,CASSESDNLRQGYTF,TGTGCCAGCAGTGAATCCGACAACCTTCGGCAGGGCTACACCTTC
TRBV12-3/TRBV12-4,many,TRBJ2-7,.,CASSITDEYGGISYEQYF,TGTGCCAGCAGTATAACAGACGAGTACGGTGGCATCTCCTACGAGCAGTACTTC
TRBV19,.,TRBJ2-2,.,CASSIGHLYTGELFF,TGTGCCAGTAGTATAGGACACTTGTACACCGGGGAGCTGTTTTTT
TRBV20-1,.,TRBJ2-1,.,CSARQQLGNEQFF,TGCAGTGCTAGACAGCAGTTAGGCAATGAGCAGTTCTTC
TRBV7-8,few,TRBJ1-1,.,CASKDHYANTEAFF,TGTGCCAGCAAAGACCATTATGCGAACACTGAAGCTTTCTTT
TRBV30,many,TRBJ2-7,.,CAWSFGRGYEQYF,TGTGCCTGGAGCTTCGGACGGGGCTACGAGCAGTACTTC
TRBV15,.,TRBJ2-5,.,CATSRDSVSAETQYF,TGTGCCACCAGCAGAGATTCTGTGTCTGCGGAGACCCAGTACTTC
TRBV19,few,TRBJ1-1,.,CASQQGNTEAFF,TGTGCCAGTCAACAGGGGAACACTGAAGCTTTCTTT
TRBV2,.,TRBJ2-7,TRBD2,CASSATRGLALGYEQYF,TGTGCCAGCAGCGCTACCAGGGGACTAGCTCTCGGATACGAGCAGTACTTC
TRBV20-1,.,TRBJ2-7,.,CSARSRQPLSDEYF,TGCAGTGCTAGATCCCGACAGCCGCTCTCGGATGAGTACTTC
TRBV7-9,medium-sized,TRBJ2-7,TRBD1,CASRTDRDYEQYF,TGTGCCAGCAGGACGGACAGGGACTACGAGCAGTACTTC
TRBV7-9,.,TRBJ2-7,.,CASSGSSYGRYF,TGTGCCAGCAGCGGGAGCTCCTACGGGCGGTACTTC
TRBV5-6,many,TRBJ2-7,TRBD1,CASSDGTGEQYF,TGTGCCAGCAGCGATGGGACAGGCGAGCAGTACTTC
TRBV5-1,.,TRBJ2-3,.,CASSLARGGDTQYF,TGCGCCAGCAGCTTGGCCAGAGGTGGGGATACGCAGTATTTT
TRBV2,many,TRBJ2-3,TRBD2,CASINLSGVMGTDTQYF,TGTGCCAGCATTAACCTTAGCGGGGTGATGGGCACAGATACGCAGTATTTT
TRBV4-1,many,TRBJ2-1,.,CASSQDFRRPISYNEQFF,TGCGCCAGCAGCCAGGACTTTCGGCGACCCATCTCCTACAATGAGCAGTTCTTC
TRBV19,many,TRBJ2-2,TRBD1,CAIQGVGDTGELFF,TGTGCCATTCAGGGGGTTGGAGACACCGGGGAGCTGTTTTTT
TRBV7-2,.,TRBJ2-7,TRBD2,CASSQAGGSYEQYF,TGTGCCAGCAGCCAAGCGGGGGGGTCCTACGAGCAGTACTTC
TRBV2,few,TRBJ2-1,TRBD2,CASSEGSGGNDEQFF,TGTGCCAGCAGTGAAGGTAGCGGGGGGAACGATGAGCAGTTCTTC
TRBV18,.,TRBJ2-7,.,CTSSPSTTSHEQYF,TGTACCAGCTCACCATCCACGACCTCCCACGAGCAGTACTTC
TRBV10-3,.,TRBJ2-5,TRBD2,CAIGTSGQETQYF,TGTGCCATCGGGACTAGCGGTCAAGAGACCCAGTACTTC
TRBV28,many,TRBJ1-5,.,CASSPGGLGSNQPQHF,TGTGCCAGCAGCCCCGGAGGACTTGGGAGCAATCAGCCCCAGCATTTT
TRBV6-2/TRBV6-3,.,TRBJ1-2,.,CASRDSDLLNTF,TGTGCCAGCCGAGACAGCGACCTGCTAAACACCTTC
TRBV12-3/TRBV12-4,.,TRBJ1-2,.,CAGWDKWYGYTF,TGTGCCGGATGGGACAAGTGGTATGGCTACACCTTC
TRBV20-1,many,TRBJ1-3,TRBD1,CSARETGSSGNTIYF,TGCAGTGCTAGAGAGACAGGGTCCTCTGGAAACACCATATATTTT
TRBV2,once,TRBJ1-1,.,CASSRDEAFF,TGTGCCAGCAGCCGTGACGAAGCTTTCTTT
TRBV20-1,many,TRBJ2-2,TRBD1,CSARDREGTGELFF,TGCAGTGCCCGGGACAGGGAGGGAACCGGGGAGCTGTTTTTT
TRBV19,.,TRBJ2-3,TRBD2,CATRTSGTSTDTQYF,TGTGCCACCCGGACTAGCGGGACTAGCACAGATACGCAGTATTTT
TRBV2,.,TRBJ2-1,.,CTSSEGIYSYNEQFF,TGTACCAGCAGCGAAGGAATCTATTCCTACAATGAGCAGTTCTTC
TRBV19,.,TRBJ2-7,.,CASSSQQGYEQYF,TGTGCCAGTAGTTCTCAACAGGGTTACGAGCAGTACTTC
TRBV15,.,TRBJ2-5,TRBD2,CATSRERAGRGGETQYF,TGTGCCACCAGCAGAGAACGTGCAGGGAGGGGTGGAGAGACCCAGTACTTC
TRBV2,.,TRBJ2-1,TRBD2,CASRSGGYNEQFF,TGTGCCAGCAGGAGCGGGGGGTACAATGAGCAGTTCTTC
TRBV24-1,many,TRBJ1-2,.,CATSSGAFFGYTF,TGTGCCACCAGTTCAGGTGCCTTCTTTGGCTACACCTTC
TRBV7-9,many,TRBJ2-7,.,CASSLAVGPSSYEQYF,TGTGCCAGCAGCTTAGCGGTTGGACCCAGCTCCTACGAGCAGTACTTC
TRBV6-1,.,TRBJ1-2,TRBD1,CASSDRGALYGYTF,TGTGCCAGCAGTGACAGGGGGGCCCTCTATGGCTACACCTTC
TRBV7-6,.,TRBJ1-1,.,CASSLAGWASSTEAFF,TGTGCCAGCAGCTTAGCTGGGTGGGCGAGTTCGACTGAAGCTTTCTTT
TRBV7-9,.,TRBJ2-7,TRBD1,CASGLGPGGEQYF,TGTGCCAGCGGCTTAGGTCCAGGGGGCGAGCAGTACTTC
TRBV29-1,.,TRBJ1-2,TRBD1,CSVVPRGQYGYTF,TGCAGCGTTGTCCCCAGGGGGCAGTACGGCTACACCTTC
TRBV29-1,.,TRBJ2-1,.,CSVATRGYNEQFF,TGCAGCGTTGCCACCCGGGGCTACAATGAGCAGTTCTTC
TRBV7-9,.,TRBJ2-5,.,CASSLKGRLQETQYF,TGTGCCAGCAGCTTAAAAGGTCGGCTACAAGAGACCCAGTACTTC
TRBV7-2,.,TRBJ1-5,.,CASSPRRDQPQHF,TGTGCCAGCAGCCCCAGAAGGGATCAGCCCCAGCATTTT